This TCR beta chain was identified during a study of blood T cell repertoires in COVID-19. In the study overall: Some COVID-19 samples were acute and others convalescent; all came from the United States, Italy and Spain.

CDR3 size: 16 residues. The V gene end was trimmed by 2 bases and the J gene end by 1 base; junction bases not matched to a gene: 3. Germline loops: CDR1 SGHAT, CDR2 FQNNGV. Individuals aged about 18 to 95 years were recruited from approximately 22 US areas. Donors were grouped by their self-reported clinical history. Original data processing: Amplifying reference gene primers gave estimates of nucleated cell counts. Assay: immunoSEQ multiplex PCR; the TCRdb copy retains only in-frame clones and omits some. The D gene and trimming were derived from the DNA, and the V and J assignments and clone size from that table. Altogether some 320,000 clones are present, about 90% being singletons, with the ten largest covering approximately 5%.

This rearrangement joins TRBV11-2 to TRBJ2-3; 10 nucleotides align to TRBD2. Source material: PBMCs or T cells enriched from blood (not recorded which). The TCR comes from a woman under 40 who had recovered from COVID-19. For the CDR3, the DNA is TGTGCCAGCAGCTTAATGCTAGCGGGGGGCACAGATACGCAGTATTTT. The encoded protein is CASSLMLAGGTDTQYF.